The next 27 T cell receptor beta chains were all read from a single sample in a study of early stage breast cancer tumors. The protocol was immunoSEQ multiplex PCR, while the TCRdb copy is restricted to in-frame clones and leaves out a portion. This sample carries 51,000 or so clones, approximately 83% of them seen once, and the ten largest clones take 1.3% to 1.5%. The material sequenced was blood. The origin of the receptors is a person aged 45-60 years with breast cancer.

This sequence joins TRBV7-9 and TRBJ2-5; D gene uncertain. Germline CDR1 reads SEHNR; CDR2 reads FQNEAQ (reference sequence). The CDR3 is made up of 13 amino acids. Trimming shortened V by 5 bases and J by 5 bases, and 12 bases separated the two germline ends. CDR3 nucleotide sequence: TGTGCCAGCAGCCAAGGAGCTGTGGAGACCCAGTACTTC. The encoded protein is CASSQGAVETQYF.

The chain recombines TRBV19 with TRBJ2-7; D is possibly TRBD1 or TRBD2 (6 bases each). This CDR3 has 15 residues. Trimming stripped 6 bases from V and 3 bases from J, with 18 bases between. Germline V gives CDR1 LNHDA, CDR2 SQIVND (reference sequence). The CDR3 protein is CASSQKGGANYEQYF. The CDR3 DNA reads as TGTGCCAGTAGCCAAAAGGGGGGAGCGAACTACGAGCAGTACTTC.

The gene calls are TRBV11-2 and TRBJ2-7; a possible D gene is TRBD2 (5 bases). The CDR3 runs to 16 residues. Germline CDR1 SGHAT, CDR2 FQNNGV. V lost 1 base and J 6 bases, leaving 19 bases between the germline ends. CDR3 in amino acids: CASSLVSGAPGFEQYF. In nucleotides, the CDR3 is TGTGCCAGCAGCTTAGTAAGCGGAGCTCCGGGATTCGAGCAGTACTTC.

This sequence joins TRBV6-1 and TRBJ2-7; a possible D gene is TRBD1 (6 bases). V shed 10 bases and J shed 4 bases, with 20 bases lying between them. CDR1 is MNHNS and CDR2 is SASEGT in the germline V gene. The CDR3 runs to 14 residues. The CDR3 sequence is CATAHPGQKYEQYF. Here the CDR3 DNA reads TGTGCCACCGCCCATCCGGGACAAAAATACGAGCAGTACTTC.

This clone has a single count. The gene calls are TRBV10-1 and TRBJ2-2; the D gene is possibly TRBD2 (5 bases). V was trimmed by 6 bases and J by 4 bases, leaving 9 bases between them. The CDR3 sequence is 13 residues long. Germline V gene lookup returns CDR1 WNHNN and CDR2 SYGVQD (reference sequence). The CDR3 nucleotides are TGCGCCAGCAGACTAGAGATCACCGGGGAGCTGTTTTTT. Translated: CASRLEITGELFF.

The chain uses TRBV30 and TRBJ2-3; TRBD1 might be the D (5 bases). Trimming took off 4 bases at V and 5 bases at J, with 13 bases between the two ends. Germline CDR1 reads GTSNPN; CDR2 reads SVGIG (reference sequence). This CDR3 region has 13 residues. In DNA, the CDR3 is TGTGCCTGGAACCTGTTAGGGGAAGATACGCAGTATTTT. Its protein is CAWNLLGEDTQYF.

The genes are TRBV7-6 and TRBJ2-7; D remains unclear. The V end was cut by 6 bases, the J end by 3 bases, with 9 bases between. Germline V gene lookup returns CDR1 SGHVS and CDR2 FNYEAQ. CDR3 length equals 12 residues. This chain's CDR3 is CASRAPGYEQYF. The CDR3 nucleotides are TGTGCCAGCAGGGCCCCCGGCTACGAGCAGTACTTC.

This clone appeared once. CDR3 sequence: CASSPYRLAGGRRYEQYF. In DNA, the CDR3 is TGTGCCAGCAGTCCGTACCGACTAGCGGGGGGCCGACGCTACGAGCAGTACTTC. The chain has TRBV28 and TRBJ2-7; 13 nucleotides match TRBD2. With V trimmed by 5 bases and J by 3 bases, 13 bases remained unmatched. The V gene's germline CDR1 is MDHEN and CDR2 SYDVKM. The CDR3 has 18 residues.

In nucleotides, the CDR3 is TGTGCCAGCAGCTTAGGCAGTCCTGGAAACACCATATATTTT. Amino acid sequence: CASSLGSPGNTIYF. This chain joins TRBV7-2 and TRBJ1-3; D ambiguous. Germline CDR1 is SGHTA and CDR2 is FQGNSA. The CDR3 is 14 residues long. V was shortened by 1 base and J by 2 bases, with 6 bases between the two germline ends.

The chain uses TRBV10-3 and TRBJ2-3; 11 bases fit TRBD2. Unmatched junction bases numbered 7, after V lost 4 bases and J lost 4 bases. The CDR3 has 16 amino acids. Germline V gives CDR1 ENHRY, CDR2 SYGVKD. This CDR3 is CAISGATSGIPDTQYF. CDR3 nucleotide sequence: TGTGCCATCAGTGGAGCGACTAGCGGGATCCCAGATACGCAGTATTTT.

This clone was detected a few times. The chain carries TRBV29-1 and TRBJ1-5; TRBD1 is a possible D gene (6 bases). Germline V CDR1 and CDR2: SQVTM, ANQGSEA. With 7 bases removed from V and 6 bases from J, the gap between germline ends came to 16 bases. The CDR3 contains 13 residues. CDR3 DNA sequence: TGCAGCGGCGCGGGGGGCTACGGTCAGCCCCAGCATTTT. This encodes CSGAGGYGQPQHF.

The chain employs TRBV27 and TRBJ2-7; 7 bases map to TRBD1. V was clipped by 4 bases and J by 4 bases; unmatched bases: 7. Germline values: CDR1 MNHEY, CDR2 SMNVEV (reference sequence). This CDR3 spans 14 amino acids. The CDR3 nucleotides read TGTGCCAGCAGTTCGACTCGACAGGGTTACGAGCAGTACTTC. Translation gives CASSSTRQGYEQYF.

This clone was detected once. The chain couples TRBV19 to TRBJ1-1; tentative D call: TRBD1 (6 bases). The CDR3 extends over 15 amino acids. The V gene lost 3 bases and the J gene lost 5 bases, with 16 bases spanning the gap. Germline CDR1 LNHDA, CDR2 SQIVND (reference sequence). CDR3 region: CASSIHDRTGTEAFF. The CDR3 DNA is TGTGCCAGTAGTATTCACGACAGGACGGGGACTGAAGCTTTCTTT.

The chain carries TRBV5-6 and TRBJ2-1, with a tentative D call TRBD2 (6 bases). Germline loops: CDR1 SGHDT, CDR2 YYEEEE. The CDR3 is 16 residues long. Trimming removed 4 bases at V and 8 bases at J, with 22 bases between. CDR3 bases: TGTGCCAGCAGCAAGACGGACTACCCATTTAATTATGAGCAGTTCTTC. This sequence encodes CASSKTDYPFNYEQFF.

The V call is TRBV5-1, the J call TRBJ2-7; TRBD1 or TRBD2 may be the D gene (5 bases each). This CDR3 has 16 residues. CDR1 is SGHRS, CDR2 YFSETQ, per germline. V gave up 2 bases and J gave up 3 bases, with 18 bases separating them. The CDR3 DNA is TGCGCCAGCAGCTTAATCGGGGACCCTTCAGTCTACGAGCAGTACTTC. It translates to CASSLIGDPSVYEQYF.

This rearrangement joins TRBV7-2 to TRBJ2-3; 7 bases align to TRBD2. This CDR3 has 15 residues. Germline V CDR1 and CDR2: SGHTA, FQGNSA. V shed 1 base, J shed 4 bases, and the junction held 5 bases outside the gene matches. The CDR3 spells CASSLGGLVSDTQYF. In DNA, the CDR3 is TGTGCCAGCAGCTTAGGCGGACTAGTCTCAGATACGCAGTATTTT. Based on the CDR3 plus reference TRBV7-2 and TRBJ2-3, the full variable domain is GAGVSQSPSNKVTEKGKDVELRCDPISGHTALYWYRQSLGQGLEFLIYFQGNSAPDKSGLPSDRFSAERTGGSVSTLTIQRTQQEDSAVYLCASSLGGLVSDTQYFGPGTRLTVL.

The chain is built from TRBV7-8 and TRBJ1-1, with D hard to call. The CDR3 has 14 amino acids. V was shortened by 5 bases and J by 1 base, with 11 bases between the two germline ends. Germline-derived CDR1 and CDR2 are SGHVS and FQNEAQ. DNA of the CDR3: TGTGCCAGCAGCCATCTAGGAGGGAACACTGAAGCTTTCTTT. This codes for CASSHLGGNTEAFF. Using reference TRBV7-8 and TRBJ1-1 for the parts outside the CDR3, the full variable domain is GAGVSQSPRYKVAKRGQDVALRCDPISGHVSLFWYQQALGQGPEFLTYFQNEAQLDKSGLPSDRFFAERPEGSVSTLKIQRTQQEDSAVYLCASSHLGGNTEAFFGQGTRLTVV.

The J gene is TRBJ1-2, the V gene TRBV5-6; D remains ambiguous. Trimming pared 3 bases from V and 8 bases from J, leaving 11 bases between. The CDR3 contains 12 residues. Per germline, CDR1 SGHDT and CDR2 YYEEEE. The CDR3 loop reads CASSSWSEGYTF. The DNA for the CDR3 is TGTGCCAGCAGCTCGTGGTCGGAAGGCTACACCTTC.

This chain connects TRBV6-6 to TRBJ1-2, with 12 bases that match TRBD1. CDR3 size: 14 residues. The V and J ends lost 6 bases and 4 bases, in that order; junction bases with no gene match: 3. Germline-derived CDR1 and CDR2 are MNHNY and SVGAGI (reference sequence). The DNA of the CDR3 is TGTGCCAGCAGCACGGGACAGGGGGCCTATGGCTACACCTTC. This encodes CASSTGQGAYGYTF.

The genes are TRBV11-2 and TRBJ2-5, with 7 bases that match TRBD2. Germline V CDR1 and CDR2: SGHAT, FQNNGV. The CDR3 covers 16 residues. V lost 2 bases and J lost 5; bases outside the gene matches: 11. Here the CDR3 reads CASSLRSGEPQETQYF. CDR3 bases: TGTGCCAGCAGCTTAAGGAGCGGGGAACCCCAGGAGACCCAGTACTTC.

The chain recombines TRBV15 with TRBJ2-7; D unclear. V lost 0 bases and J lost 3, with 9 bases in between. The CDR3 is made up of 14 amino acids. Germline V gene sequence: CDR1 LNHNV, CDR2 YYDKDF (reference sequence). The CDR3 sequence: CATSRDKGNYEQYF. The CDR3 coding sequence is TGTGCCACCAGCAGAGACAAAGGGAACTACGAGCAGTACTTC.

Only a few counts were recorded for this clone. The chain recombines TRBV2 with TRBJ2-1; 11 bases map to TRBD1. Trimming took 6 bases from V and 4 from J; bases not matched to a gene: 5. The CDR3 loop spans 15 amino acids. Germline V gene data show CDR1 as SNHLY and CDR2 as FYNNEI. CDR3 residues: CASRPGTGGYNEQFF. CDR3 coding DNA: TGTGCCAGCAGACCAGGGACAGGGGGATACAATGAGCAGTTCTTC.

The DNA for the CDR3 is TGTGCCAGCAGTTCCGGGACTAGCACTGGGTACGAGCAGTACTTC. Protein: CASSSGTSTGYEQYF. The chain employs TRBV6-6 and TRBJ2-7; 9 bases line up with TRBD2. Trimming removed 4 bases from V and 4 bases from J; junction bases left unmatched: 8. The V gene's germline CDR1 is MNHNY and CDR2 SVGAGI (reference sequence). CDR3 length: 15 amino acids.

This chain joins TRBV25-1 and TRBJ2-5; 10 positions match TRBD1. J was trimmed by 4 bases and V by 5 bases; bases with no gene match: 4. Germline V CDR1 and CDR2: MGHDK, SYGVNS. This CDR3 is 14 amino acids long. CDR3 protein: CASSPGQGRETQYF. The CDR3 DNA follows: TGTGCCAGCAGTCCGGGACAGGGGCGAGAGACCCAGTACTTC.

The genes are TRBV7-2 and TRBJ1-3, with 10 bases that match TRBD1. Trimming took 5 bases from V and 4 from J; bases not matched to a gene: 5. The CDR3 sequence is 15 residues long. The V gene's germline CDR1 is SGHTA and CDR2 FQGNSA. CDR3 DNA sequence: TGTGCCAGCAGCCGGGACAGGGGAACCGGAAACACCATATATTTT. As protein: CASSRDRGTGNTIYF.

This chain connects TRBV5-1 to TRBJ1-1; a weak D match, TRBD1 (6 bases). The CDR3 totals 15 residues. Germline loops: CDR1 SGHRS, CDR2 YFSETQ. The V gene lost 4 bases and the J gene lost 5 bases, with 18 bases spanning the gap. This CDR3 is CASSLYGGAGTEAFF. For the CDR3, the DNA is TGCGCCAGCAGCCTGTATGGGGGGGCAGGGACTGAAGCTTTCTTT.

The rearrangement joins TRBV4-1 to TRBJ2-1; 9 positions match TRBD2. The CDR3 sequence is 15 residues long. Trimming removed 4 bases from V and 8 bases from J; junction bases left unmatched: 9. Germline lookup yields CDR1 MGHRA and CDR2 YSYEKL. In nucleotides, the CDR3 is TGCGCCAGCAGCCCGACAACGGGACTAGCCGATGAGCAGTTCTTC. Translation gives CASSPTTGLADEQFF.